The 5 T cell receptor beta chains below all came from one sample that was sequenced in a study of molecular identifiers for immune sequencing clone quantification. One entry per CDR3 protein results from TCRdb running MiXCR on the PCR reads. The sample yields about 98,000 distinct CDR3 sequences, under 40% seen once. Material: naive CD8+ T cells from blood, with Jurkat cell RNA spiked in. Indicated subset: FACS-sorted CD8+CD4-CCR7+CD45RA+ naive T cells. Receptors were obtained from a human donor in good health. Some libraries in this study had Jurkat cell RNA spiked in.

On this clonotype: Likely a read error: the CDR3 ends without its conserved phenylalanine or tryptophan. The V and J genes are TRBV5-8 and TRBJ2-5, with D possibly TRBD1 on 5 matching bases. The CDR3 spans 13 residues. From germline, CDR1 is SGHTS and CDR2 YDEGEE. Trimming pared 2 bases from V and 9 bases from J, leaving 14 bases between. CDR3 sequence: CASSLAGRQPQYY. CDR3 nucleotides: TGTGCCAGCAGCTTAGCAGGGCGGCAGCCCCAGTACTAC.

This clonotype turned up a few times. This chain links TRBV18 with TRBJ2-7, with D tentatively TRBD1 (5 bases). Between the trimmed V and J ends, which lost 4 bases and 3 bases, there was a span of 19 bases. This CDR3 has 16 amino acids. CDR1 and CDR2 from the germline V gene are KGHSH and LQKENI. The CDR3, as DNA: TGTGCCAGCTCACTCACATCCTCAGGGCTACTCTACGAGCAGTACTTC. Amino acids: CASSLTSSGLLYEQYF.

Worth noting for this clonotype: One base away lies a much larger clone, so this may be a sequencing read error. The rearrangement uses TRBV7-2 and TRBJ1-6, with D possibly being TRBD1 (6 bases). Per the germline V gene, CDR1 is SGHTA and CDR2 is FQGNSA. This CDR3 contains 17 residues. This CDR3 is CASSLKSVRGWPSPLLF. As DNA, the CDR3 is TGTGCCAGCAGCTTAAAATCCGTAAGGGGGTGGCCTTCACCCCTCCTCTTT.

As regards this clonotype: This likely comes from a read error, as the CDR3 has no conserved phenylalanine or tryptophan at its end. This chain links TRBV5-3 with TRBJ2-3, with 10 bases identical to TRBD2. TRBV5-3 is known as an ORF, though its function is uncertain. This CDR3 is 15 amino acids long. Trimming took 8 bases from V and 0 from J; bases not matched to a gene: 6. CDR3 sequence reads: CASTRTSGSTDTQYL. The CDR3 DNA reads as TGTGCCAGCACCAGGACTAGCGGTAGCACAGATACGCAGTATCTT.

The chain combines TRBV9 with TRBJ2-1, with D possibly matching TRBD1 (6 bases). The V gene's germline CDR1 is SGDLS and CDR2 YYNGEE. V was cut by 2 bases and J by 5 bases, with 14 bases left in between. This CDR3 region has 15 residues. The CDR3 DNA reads TGTGCCAGCAGCGTTGGGGACACTGGACACAATGAGCAGTTCTTC. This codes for CASSVGDTGHNEQFF.